This T cell receptor beta chain emerged from a study of T cell responses to AZD1222 COVID-19 vaccine. Study details: Investigators merged groups given second doses at roughly 4 or roughly 12 weeks. General study results and limits: Clonal diversity was possibly underestimated, and white British individuals and females predominated among donors. CD4 TCRs associated with vaccination spanned spike, dominating at 160-218 and 743-854. Spike-specific TCR breadth and depth grew following two AZD1222 doses.

V was pared by 0 bases and J by 0 bases, with 11 bases between. The CDR3 spans 16 residues. Germline V gives CDR1 LNHDA, CDR2 SQIVND (reference sequence). Note on this clone: Its antigen remains unknown.

TCRdb keeps only in-frame clones here, not all; method: immunoSEQ multiplex PCR. The top ten hold over 1.5% of the sample, which has 140,000 to 150,000 clones, roughly 92% seen once. The chain recombines TRBV19 with TRBJ2-5; D remains unclear. The sequenced sample was peripheral blood, obtained on day 0 of AZD1222 vaccination. The TCR was taken from an adult in good health. Here the CDR3 reads CASSIDFFGYQETQYF. Written as DNA, the CDR3 is TGTGCCAGTAGTATAGATTTTTTCGGGTACCAAGAGACCCAGTACTTC.